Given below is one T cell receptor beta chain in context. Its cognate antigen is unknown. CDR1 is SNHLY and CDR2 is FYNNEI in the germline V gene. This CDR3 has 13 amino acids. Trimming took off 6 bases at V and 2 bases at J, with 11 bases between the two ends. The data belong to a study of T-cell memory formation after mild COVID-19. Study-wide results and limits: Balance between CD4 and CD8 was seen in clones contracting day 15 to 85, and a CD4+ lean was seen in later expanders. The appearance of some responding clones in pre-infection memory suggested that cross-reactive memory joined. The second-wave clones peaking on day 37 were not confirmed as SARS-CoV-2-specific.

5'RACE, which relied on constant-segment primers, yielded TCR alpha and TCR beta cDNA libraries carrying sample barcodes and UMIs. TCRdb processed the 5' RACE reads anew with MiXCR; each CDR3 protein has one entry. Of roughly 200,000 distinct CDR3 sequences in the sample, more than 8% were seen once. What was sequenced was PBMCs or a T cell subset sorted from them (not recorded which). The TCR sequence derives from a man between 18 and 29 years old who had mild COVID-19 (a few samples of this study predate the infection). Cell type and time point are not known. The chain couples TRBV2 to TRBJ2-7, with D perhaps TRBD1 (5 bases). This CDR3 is CASSYGQTYEQYF. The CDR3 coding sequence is TGTGCCAGCAGCTACGGACAAACCTACGAGCAGTACTTC. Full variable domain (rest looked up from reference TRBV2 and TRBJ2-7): EPEVTQTPSHQVTQMGQEVILRCVPISNHLYFYWYRQILGQKVEFLVSFYNNEISEKSEIFDDQFSVERPDGSNFTLKIRSTKLEDSAMYFCASSYGQTYEQYFGPGTRLTVT.